This T cell receptor beta chain was obtained from a study of shared clonotypes between healthy human individuals. Libraries were prepared by immunoSEQ multiplex PCR; TCRdb keeps only in-frame clonotypes and omits some of them. The sample yields 1.4 million or so clones, just under 99% seen once. About this clone: The identical CDR3 is also encoded by other nucleotide sequences in the sample.

This CDR3 has 13 residues. The V and J ends lost 3 bases and 1 base respectively, with 6 bases between them. Looked up from germline, CDR1 is KGHSH and CDR2 is LQKENI. The genes are TRBV18 and TRBJ2-5; D not resolved. Sequencing used naive CD4+ T cells sorted from blood. Stated subset: CD45RA+ positively selected. This TCR derives from a man aged 25-45 years in good health. The CDR3 here is CASSPGGQETQYF. DNA for the CDR3: TGTGCCAGCTCACCTGGCGGCCAAGAGACCCAGTACTTC.